The sequence of this T cell receptor beta chain was determined in a study of blood T cell repertoires in COVID-19. At the level of the study: T cells, B-cell-depleted T cells, or PBMCs supplied cDNA or gDNA.

This clone has just a few counts. Some clones are missing from TCRdb's copy, which holds only in-frame ones; the method was immunoSEQ multiplex PCR. Of approximately 500,000 clones listed, 85% to 90% are singletons. The V and J ends lost 8 bases and 3 bases respectively, with 14 bases between them. This CDR3 is built from 14 residues. Germline V CDR1 and CDR2: LNHDA, SQIVND (reference sequence). The chain carries TRBV19 and TRBJ1-5, with D perhaps TRBD1 (5 bases). This receptor was taken from a woman aged 45-59 years with COVID-19, enrolled during active disease. Sequencing was carried out using peripheral blood. CDR3 sequence (DNA): TGTGCCAGTTGTCAAGCAGGGTTCAATCAGCCCCAGCATTTT. Translation gives CASCQAGFNQPQHF.